These T cell receptor beta chains were read from a single sample in a study of blood T cell repertoires in COVID-19. The protocol was immunoSEQ multiplex PCR, while the TCRdb copy is restricted to in-frame clones and leaves out a portion. Among about 120,000 clones listed, approximately 91% were seen once. The source material was peripheral blood. These receptor sequences come from a woman between 70 and 85 years old who had recovered from COVID-19. Each CDR3 is given with its conserved first and last residue. A D gene is named only where the DNA matches it firmly. Some rows have no size entry. The others give once, few or many, or a class for an expanded clone.

d_gene: NA
abundance: NA
len: 14
v_gene: TRBV9
j_gene: TRBJ2-3
CDR3nt: TGTGCCAGCAGCGTACGGGGGAGCACAGATACGCAGTATTTT
CDR3aa: CASSVRGSTDTQYF

d_gene: NA
abundance: NA
len: 17
v_gene: TRBV7-2
j_gene: TRBJ2-5
CDR3nt: TGTGCCAGCAGCTTAGCGGGGGGAAGGAGCCGCCAAGAGACCCAGTACTTC
CDR3aa: CASSLAGGRSRQETQYF

d_gene: NA
abundance: NA
len: 15
v_gene: TRBV11-1
j_gene: TRBJ1-5
CDR3nt: TGTGCCAGCAGCTTAGAAGCAGGGAGCGGGCAGCCCCAGCATTTT
CDR3aa: CASSLEAGSGQPQHF

d_gene: NA
abundance: NA
len: 13
v_gene: TRBV5-1
j_gene: TRBJ2-1
CDR3nt: TGCGCCAGCAGCCTGGGACGCGACTTAGAGCAGTTCTTC
CDR3aa: CASSLGRDLEQFF

d_gene: NA
abundance: NA
len: 14
v_gene: TRBV4-2
j_gene: TRBJ1-6
CDR3nt: TGTGCCAGCAGCCAAGATGGGGGGACGGCTCCCCTCCACTTT
CDR3aa: CASSQDGGTAPLHF

d_gene: NA
abundance: NA
len: 13
v_gene: TRBV5-4
j_gene: TRBJ1-2
CDR3nt: TGTGCCAGCAGCCCAGCTGGGGGGTCAGGCTACACCTTC
CDR3aa: CASSPAGGSGYTF

d_gene: TRBD1
abundance: NA
len: 12
v_gene: TRBV19
j_gene: TRBJ2-7
CDR3nt: TGTGCCACCGAGGACAGGGGCCACGAGCAGTACTTC
CDR3aa: CATEDRGHEQYF

d_gene: NA
abundance: NA
len: 14
v_gene: TRBV7-2
j_gene: TRBJ1-1
CDR3nt: TGTGCCAGCAGCATCCGGGACATGACTGGCGAAGCTTTCTTT
CDR3aa: CASSIRDMTGEAFF

d_gene: NA
abundance: NA
len: 15
v_gene: TRBV28
j_gene: TRBJ2-2
CDR3nt: TGTGCCAGCAGAGCTCGGCGGGAGAACACCGGGGAGCTGTTTTTT
CDR3aa: CASRARRENTGELFF

d_gene: TRBD2
abundance: NA
len: 12
v_gene: TRBV6-6
j_gene: TRBJ2-7
CDR3nt: TGTGCCATCTCTAGCGGGGGCTACGAGCAGTACTTC
CDR3aa: CAISSGGYEQYF

d_gene: NA
abundance: NA
len: 19
v_gene: TRBV21-1
j_gene: TRBJ1-5
CDR3nt: TGTGCCAGCAGCAAAATTTTCCACACCGACAGGGCCGACAATCAGCCCCAGCATTTT
CDR3aa: CASSKIFHTDRADNQPQHF

d_gene: TRBD1
abundance: NA
len: 16
v_gene: TRBV4-2
j_gene: TRBJ1-2
CDR3nt: TGTGCCAGCAGCCAAGCGGGGACAGGGCCTAACTATGGCTACACCTTC
CDR3aa: CASSQAGTGPNYGYTF

d_gene: NA
abundance: once
len: 16
v_gene: TRBV7-2
j_gene: TRBJ1-2
CDR3nt: TGTGCCAGCAGCTTAGGGCAGGGGAGTGTTGGGTATGGCTACACCTTC
CDR3aa: CASSLGQGSVGYGYTF

d_gene: NA
abundance: NA
len: 16
v_gene: TRBV6-5
j_gene: TRBJ1-2
CDR3nt: TGTGCCAGCAGTTATGCGGGGGCGCGTTTATTCTATGGCTACACCTTC
CDR3aa: CASSYAGARLFYGYTF

d_gene: NA
abundance: NA
len: 15
v_gene: TRBV28
j_gene: TRBJ1-2
CDR3nt: TGTGCCAGCAGCAGTCACGGGAGGGCTAACTATGGCTACACCTTC
CDR3aa: CASSSHGRANYGYTF